This TCR beta chain was obtained from a study of T cells in Graves' hyperthyroidism and ophthalmopathy. Trimming took 4 bases from V and 4 from J, leaving 16 bases between them. The CDR3 is 15 residues long. From germline, CDR1 is SGDLS and CDR2 YYNGEE. Amplification of TCR beta CDR3 regions was performed using RNA transcripts as template. The TCR CDR3 first-round RT-PCR relied on the HTBI primer set. TCRdb called the multiplex PCR reads again in MiXCR, with one record for every CDR3 protein. The sample has roughly 400,000 distinct CDR3 sequences, around 16% seen once. The clonotype was recovered from a woman aged 18-35 years with Graves' hyperthyroidism that later progressed to Graves' ophthalmopathy. Sequenced sample: blood. J is TRBJ2-3 and V is TRBV9, with D possibly TRBD2 on 7 matching bases. CDR3: CASSTRGGSADTQYF. In DNA form, the CDR3 reads TGTGCCAGCAGCACCAGGGGCGGGAGCGCAGATACGCAGTATTTT.